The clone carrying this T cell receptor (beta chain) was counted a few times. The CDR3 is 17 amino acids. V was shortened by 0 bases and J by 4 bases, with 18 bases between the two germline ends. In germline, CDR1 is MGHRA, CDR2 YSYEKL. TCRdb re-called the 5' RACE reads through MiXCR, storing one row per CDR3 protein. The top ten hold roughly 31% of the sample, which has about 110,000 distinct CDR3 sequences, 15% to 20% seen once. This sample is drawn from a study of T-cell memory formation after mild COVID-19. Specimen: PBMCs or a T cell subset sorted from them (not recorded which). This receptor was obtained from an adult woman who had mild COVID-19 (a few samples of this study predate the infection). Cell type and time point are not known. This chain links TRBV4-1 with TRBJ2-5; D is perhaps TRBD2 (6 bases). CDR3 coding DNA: TGCGCCAGCAGCCAAGATGGAACTAGCCGAGGACGAGAGACCCAGTACTTC. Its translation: CASSQDGTSRGRETQYF.